This record concerns one T cell receptor beta chain sequence. In the authors' methods: Reference gene primers were amplified, and this amplification served to estimate nucleated cell counts. Some clones are missing from TCRdb's copy, which holds only in-frame ones; the method was immunoSEQ multiplex PCR. V, J and clone size derive from that table, while D and trimming were established from the DNA sequence. Of some 26,000 clones in the sample, approximately 81% were seen once. The sample comes from a study of blood T cell repertoires in COVID-19. Study background: COVID-19 samples, acute and convalescent, were from the United States, Italy and Spain. Nucleic acid was either cDNA or gDNA, and it came from T cells, B-cell-depleted T cells, or PBMCs.

The germline gives CDR1 SGHRS, CDR2 YFSETQ. The ends lost 2 bases at V and 7 bases at J; junction bases unmatched: 7. The CDR3 consists of 14 residues. The TCR sequence derives from a man in his fifties with active or convalescent COVID-19. The V gene is TRBV5-1, the J gene TRBJ2-7; 9 nucleotides line up with TRBD2. Sequenced sample: peripheral blood. Here the CDR3 DNA reads TGCGCCAGCAGCTTATTAGCGGGAGCTGGAGAGCAGTACTTC. The encoded protein is CASSLLAGAGEQYF.